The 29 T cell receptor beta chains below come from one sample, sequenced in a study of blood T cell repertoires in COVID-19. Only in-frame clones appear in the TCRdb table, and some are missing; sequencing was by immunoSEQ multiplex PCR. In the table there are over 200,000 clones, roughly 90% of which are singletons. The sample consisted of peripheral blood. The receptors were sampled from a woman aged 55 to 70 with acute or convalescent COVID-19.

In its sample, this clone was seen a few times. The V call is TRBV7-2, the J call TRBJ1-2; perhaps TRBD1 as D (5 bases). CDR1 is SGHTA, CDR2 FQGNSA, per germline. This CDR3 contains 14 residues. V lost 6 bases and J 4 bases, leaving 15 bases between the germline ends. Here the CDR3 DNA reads TGTGCCAGCAGTTCCCTGACAGAAACCTATGGCTACACCTTC. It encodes CASSSLTETYGYTF.

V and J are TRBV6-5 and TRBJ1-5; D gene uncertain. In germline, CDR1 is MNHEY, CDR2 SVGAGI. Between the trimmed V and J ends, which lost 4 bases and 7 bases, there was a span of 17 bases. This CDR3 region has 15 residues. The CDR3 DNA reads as TGTGCCAGCAGTTCCCAAGGCTTAGACACACAGCCCCAGCATTTT. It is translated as CASSSQGLDTQPQHF.

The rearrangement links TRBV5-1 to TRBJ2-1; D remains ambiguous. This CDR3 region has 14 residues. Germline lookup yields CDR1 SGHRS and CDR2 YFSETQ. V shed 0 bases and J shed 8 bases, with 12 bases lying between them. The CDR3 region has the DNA TGCGCCAGCAGCTTGGATTCCGGGTCTGATGAGCAGTTCTTC. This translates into CASSLDSGSDEQFF.

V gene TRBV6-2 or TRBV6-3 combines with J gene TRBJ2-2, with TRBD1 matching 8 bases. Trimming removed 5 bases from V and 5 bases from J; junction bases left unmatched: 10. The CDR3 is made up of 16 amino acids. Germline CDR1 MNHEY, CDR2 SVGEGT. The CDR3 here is CASSRGVTGETGELFF. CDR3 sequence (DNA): TGTGCCAGCAGTAGGGGAGTGACAGGGGAGACCGGGGAGCTGTTTTTT.

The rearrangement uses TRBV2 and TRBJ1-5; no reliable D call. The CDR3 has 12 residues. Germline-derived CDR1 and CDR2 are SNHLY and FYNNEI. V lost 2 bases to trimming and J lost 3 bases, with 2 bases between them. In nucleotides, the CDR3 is TGTGCCAGCAGTGAACTCAATCAGCCCCAGCATTTT. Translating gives CASSELNQPQHF.

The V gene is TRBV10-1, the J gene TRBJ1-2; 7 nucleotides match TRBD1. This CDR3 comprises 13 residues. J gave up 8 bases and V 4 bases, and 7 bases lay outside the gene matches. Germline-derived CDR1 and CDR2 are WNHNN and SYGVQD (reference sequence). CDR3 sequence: CASSGTGSRGYTF. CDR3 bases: TGCGCCAGCAGTGGGACAGGATCGAGGGGCTACACCTTC.

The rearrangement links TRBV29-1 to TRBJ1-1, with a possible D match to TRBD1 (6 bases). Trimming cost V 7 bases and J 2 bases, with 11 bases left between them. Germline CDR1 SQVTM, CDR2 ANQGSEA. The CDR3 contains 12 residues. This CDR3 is CSAQQGNTEAFF. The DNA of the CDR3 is TGCAGCGCTCAACAGGGTAACACTGAAGCTTTCTTT. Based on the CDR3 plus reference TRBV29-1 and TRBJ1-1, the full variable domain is SAVISQKPSRDICQRGTSLTIQCQVDSQVTMMFWYRQQPGQSLTLIATANQGSEATYESGFVIDKFPISRPNLTFSTLTVSNMSPEDSSIYLCSAQQGNTEAFFGQGTRLTVV.

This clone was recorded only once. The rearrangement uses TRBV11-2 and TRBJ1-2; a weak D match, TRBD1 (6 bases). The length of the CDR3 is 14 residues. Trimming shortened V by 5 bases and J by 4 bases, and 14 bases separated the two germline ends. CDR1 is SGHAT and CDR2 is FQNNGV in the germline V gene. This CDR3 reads CASSPMTGFYGYTF. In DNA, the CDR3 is TGTGCCAGCAGCCCAATGACAGGTTTCTATGGCTACACCTTC.

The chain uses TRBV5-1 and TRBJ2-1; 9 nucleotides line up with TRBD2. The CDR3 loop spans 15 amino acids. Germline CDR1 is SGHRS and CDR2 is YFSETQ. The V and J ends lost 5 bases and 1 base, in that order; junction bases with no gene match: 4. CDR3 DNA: TGCGCCAGCAGGATTAGCGGGAGTTCCTACAATGAGCAGTTCTTC. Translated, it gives CASRISGSSYNEQFF. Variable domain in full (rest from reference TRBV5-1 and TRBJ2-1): KAGVTQTPRYLIKTRGQQVTLSCSPISGHRSVSWYQQTPGQGLQFLFEYFSETQRNKGNFPGRFSGRQFSNSRSEMNVSTLELGDSALYLCASRISGSSYNEQFFGPGTRLTVL.

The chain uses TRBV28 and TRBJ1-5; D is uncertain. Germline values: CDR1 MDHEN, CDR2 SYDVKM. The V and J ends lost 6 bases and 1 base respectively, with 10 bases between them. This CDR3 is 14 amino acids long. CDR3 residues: CASRVPQSNQPQHF. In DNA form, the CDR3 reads TGTGCCAGCAGGGTCCCCCAGAGCAATCAGCCCCAGCATTTT.

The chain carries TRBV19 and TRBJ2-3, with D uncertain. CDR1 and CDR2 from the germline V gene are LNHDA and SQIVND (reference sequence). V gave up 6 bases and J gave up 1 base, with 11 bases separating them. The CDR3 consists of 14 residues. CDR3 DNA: TGTGCCAGTAGATCCTCTACCCGCACAGATACGCAGTATTTT. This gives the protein CASRSSTRTDTQYF.

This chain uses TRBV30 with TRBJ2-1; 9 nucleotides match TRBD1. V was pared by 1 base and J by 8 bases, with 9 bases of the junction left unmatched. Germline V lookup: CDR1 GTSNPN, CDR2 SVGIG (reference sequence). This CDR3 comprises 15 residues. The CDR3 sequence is CAWSDAGTGLDEQFF. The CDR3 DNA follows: TGTGCCTGGAGTGACGCCGGGACAGGGCTCGATGAGCAGTTCTTC.

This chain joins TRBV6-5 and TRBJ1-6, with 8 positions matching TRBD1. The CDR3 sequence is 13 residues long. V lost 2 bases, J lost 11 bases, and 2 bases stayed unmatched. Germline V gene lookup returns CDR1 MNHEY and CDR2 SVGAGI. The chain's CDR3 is CASSYGDRTPLHF. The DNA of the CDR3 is TGTGCCAGCAGTTACGGGGACAGGACACCCCTCCACTTT.

The DNA of the CDR3 is TGCGCCAGCAGCCAATACCCCAGGGGGGCCTACGAGCAGTACTTC. Its protein product is CASSQYPRGAYEQYF. The chain links TRBV4-3 to TRBJ2-7, with TRBD1 as a possible D gene (7 bases). The CDR3 consists of 15 residues. The germline CDR1 and CDR2 sequences are LGHNA and YSLEER. V was pared by 2 bases and J by 2 bases, with 13 bases between.

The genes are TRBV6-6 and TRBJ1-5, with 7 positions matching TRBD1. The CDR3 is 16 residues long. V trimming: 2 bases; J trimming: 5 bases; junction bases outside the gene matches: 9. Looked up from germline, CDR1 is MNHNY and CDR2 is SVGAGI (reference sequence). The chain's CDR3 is CASSYADRDGDQPQHF. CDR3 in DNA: TGTGCCAGCAGTTACGCCGACAGGGACGGGGATCAGCCCCAGCATTTT.

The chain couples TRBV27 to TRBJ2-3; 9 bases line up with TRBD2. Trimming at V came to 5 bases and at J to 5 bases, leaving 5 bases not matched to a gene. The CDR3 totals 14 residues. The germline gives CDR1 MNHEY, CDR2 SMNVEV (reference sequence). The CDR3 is CASSPPSGEDTQYF. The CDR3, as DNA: TGTGCCAGCAGTCCTCCTAGCGGGGAAGATACGCAGTATTTT.

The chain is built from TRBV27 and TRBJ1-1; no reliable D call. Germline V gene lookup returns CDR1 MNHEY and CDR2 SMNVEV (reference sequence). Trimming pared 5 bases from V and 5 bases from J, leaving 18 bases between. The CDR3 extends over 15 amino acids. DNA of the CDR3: TGTGCCAGCAGTCCCAGGACCGGCTCGGGGACTGAAGCTTTCTTT. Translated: CASSPRTGSGTEAFF.

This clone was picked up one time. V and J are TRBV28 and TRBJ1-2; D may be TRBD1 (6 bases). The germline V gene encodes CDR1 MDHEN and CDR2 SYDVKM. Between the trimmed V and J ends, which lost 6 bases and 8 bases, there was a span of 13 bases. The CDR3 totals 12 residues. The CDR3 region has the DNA TGTGCCAGCAGGTGGAGGACAGAGGGCTACACCTTC. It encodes CASRWRTEGYTF.

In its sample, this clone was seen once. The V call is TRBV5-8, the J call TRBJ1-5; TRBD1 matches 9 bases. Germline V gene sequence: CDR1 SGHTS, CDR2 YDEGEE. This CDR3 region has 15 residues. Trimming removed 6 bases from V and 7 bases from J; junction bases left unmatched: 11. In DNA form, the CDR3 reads TGTGCCAGCAATCCCGGGACAGGGATTCGGCAGCCCCAGCATTTT. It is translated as CASNPGTGIRQPQHF.

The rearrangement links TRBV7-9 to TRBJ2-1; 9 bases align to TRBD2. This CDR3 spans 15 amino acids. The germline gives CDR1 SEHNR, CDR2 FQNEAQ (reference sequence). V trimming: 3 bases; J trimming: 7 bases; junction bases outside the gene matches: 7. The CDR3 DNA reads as TGTGCCAGCAGCTTGATAGCGGGAGCTGGGAATGAGCAGTTCTTC. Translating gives CASSLIAGAGNEQFF.

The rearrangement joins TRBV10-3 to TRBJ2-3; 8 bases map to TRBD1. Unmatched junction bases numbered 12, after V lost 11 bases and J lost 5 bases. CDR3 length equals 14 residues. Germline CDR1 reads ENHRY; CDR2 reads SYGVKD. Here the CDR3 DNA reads TGTGCCGTAAAAAGGCAGGGGGCTGTAGATACGCAGTATTTT. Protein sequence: CAVKRQGAVDTQYF.

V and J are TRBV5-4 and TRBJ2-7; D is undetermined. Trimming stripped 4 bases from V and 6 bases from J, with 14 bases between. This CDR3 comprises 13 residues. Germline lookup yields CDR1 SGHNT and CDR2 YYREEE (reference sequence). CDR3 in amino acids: CASSLRNSVEQYF. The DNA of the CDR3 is TGTGCCAGCAGCCTCCGTAACAGTGTCGAGCAGTACTTC.

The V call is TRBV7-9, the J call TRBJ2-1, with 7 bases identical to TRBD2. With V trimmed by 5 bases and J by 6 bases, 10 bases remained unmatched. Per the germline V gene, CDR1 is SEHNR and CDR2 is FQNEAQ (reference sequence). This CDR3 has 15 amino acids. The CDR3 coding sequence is TGTGCCAGCAGCGATACCGGGACTAAAGGCAATGAGCAGTTCTTC. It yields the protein CASSDTGTKGNEQFF.

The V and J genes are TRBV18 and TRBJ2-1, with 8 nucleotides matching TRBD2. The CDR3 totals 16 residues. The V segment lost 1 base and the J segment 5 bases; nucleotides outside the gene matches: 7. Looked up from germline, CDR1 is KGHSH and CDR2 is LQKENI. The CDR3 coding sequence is TGTGCCAGCTCACCACAGCTAGCGGGCGCTCACAATGAGCAGTTCTTC. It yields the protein CASSPQLAGAHNEQFF.

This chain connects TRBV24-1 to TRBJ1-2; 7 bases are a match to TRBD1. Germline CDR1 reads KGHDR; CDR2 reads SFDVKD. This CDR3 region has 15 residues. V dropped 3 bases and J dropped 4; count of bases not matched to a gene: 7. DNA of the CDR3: TGTGCCACCAGTGATCCGGGGACAGCGATCTATGGCTACACCTTC. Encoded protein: CATSDPGTAIYGYTF.

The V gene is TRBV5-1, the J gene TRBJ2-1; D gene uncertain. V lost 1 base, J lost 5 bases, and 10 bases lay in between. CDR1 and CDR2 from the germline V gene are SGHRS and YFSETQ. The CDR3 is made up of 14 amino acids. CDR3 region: CASSLYLQNNEQFF. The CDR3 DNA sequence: TGCGCCAGCAGCTTGTATCTCCAGAACAATGAGCAGTTCTTC. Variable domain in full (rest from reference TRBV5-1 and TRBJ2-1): KAGVTQTPRYLIKTRGQQVTLSCSPISGHRSVSWYQQTPGQGLQFLFEYFSETQRNKGNFPGRFSGRQFSNSRSEMNVSTLELGDSALYLCASSLYLQNNEQFFGPGTRLTVL.

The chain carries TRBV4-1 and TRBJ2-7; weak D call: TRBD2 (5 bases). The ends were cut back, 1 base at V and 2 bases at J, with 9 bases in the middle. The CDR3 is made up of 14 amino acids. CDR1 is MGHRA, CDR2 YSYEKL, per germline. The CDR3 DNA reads TGCGCCAGCAGCCAAGTAGAACTAGCCTACGAGCAGTACTTC. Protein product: CASSQVELAYEQYF.

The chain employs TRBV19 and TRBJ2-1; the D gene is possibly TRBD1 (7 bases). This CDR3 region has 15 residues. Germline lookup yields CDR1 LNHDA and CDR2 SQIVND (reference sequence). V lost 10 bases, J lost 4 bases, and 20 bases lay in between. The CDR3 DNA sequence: TGTGCCACTTCGGAGGGGGCCTCACTTTACAATGAGCAGTTCTTC. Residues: CATSEGASLYNEQFF.

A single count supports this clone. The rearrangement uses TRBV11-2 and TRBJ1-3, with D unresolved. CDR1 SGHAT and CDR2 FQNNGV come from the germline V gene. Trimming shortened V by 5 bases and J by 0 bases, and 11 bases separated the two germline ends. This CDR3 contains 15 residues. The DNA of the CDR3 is TGTGCCAGCAGCGCCCGCCAGGCCTCTGGAAACACCATATATTTT. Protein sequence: CASSARQASGNTIYF.